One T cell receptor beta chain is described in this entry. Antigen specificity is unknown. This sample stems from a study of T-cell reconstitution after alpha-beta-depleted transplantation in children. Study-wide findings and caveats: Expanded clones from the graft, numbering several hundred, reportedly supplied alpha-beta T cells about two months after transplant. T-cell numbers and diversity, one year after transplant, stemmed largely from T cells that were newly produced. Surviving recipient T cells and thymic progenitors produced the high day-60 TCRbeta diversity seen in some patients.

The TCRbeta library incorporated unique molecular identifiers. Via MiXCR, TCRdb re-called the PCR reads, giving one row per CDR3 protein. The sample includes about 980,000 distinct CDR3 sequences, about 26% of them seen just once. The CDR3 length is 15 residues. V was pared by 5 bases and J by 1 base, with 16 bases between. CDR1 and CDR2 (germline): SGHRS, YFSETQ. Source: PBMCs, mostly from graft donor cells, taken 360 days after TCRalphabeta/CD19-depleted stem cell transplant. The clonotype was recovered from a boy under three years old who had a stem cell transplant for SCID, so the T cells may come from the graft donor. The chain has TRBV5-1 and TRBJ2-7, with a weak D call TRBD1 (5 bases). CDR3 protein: CASRLLTTESYEQYF. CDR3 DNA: TGCGCCAGCAGGCTCCTAACGACAGAATCCTACGAGCAGTACTTC.